Presented here are 13 T cell receptor beta chains from one specimen sequenced in a study of control samples from healthy donors and cancer patients. Method: immunoSEQ multiplex PCR; TCRdb's copy keeps in-frame clones and lacks some. The sample carries 150,000 to 180,000 clones, approximately 93% recorded once. The sample taken for sequencing was blood. These receptors came from a man over 45 in good health.

This clone came up once. V usage is TRBV7-9 and J usage is TRBJ2-1; D tentatively reads TRBD1 or TRBD2 (8 bases each). This CDR3 has 15 amino acids. The V and J ends lost 1 base and 10 bases respectively, with 17 bases between them. Per the germline V gene, CDR1 is SEHNR and CDR2 is FQNEAQ (reference sequence). The CDR3 protein is CASSLGSSGTGEQFF. The CDR3 DNA reads as TGTGCCAGCAGCTTAGGAAGTAGCGGGACAGGAGAGCAGTTCTTC.

The chain employs TRBV11-2 and TRBJ2-7, with 8 positions matching TRBD2. This CDR3 region has 16 residues. The ends lost 1 base at V and 4 bases at J; junction bases unmatched: 9. Germline V lookup: CDR1 SGHAT, CDR2 FQNNGV. CDR3 sequence reads: CASSLGVAGGLYEQYF. CDR3 DNA: TGTGCCAGCAGCTTAGGAGTGGCGGGAGGCCTGTACGAGCAGTACTTC.

This chain links TRBV18 with TRBJ2-7; 7 bases line up with TRBD1. The CDR3 loop spans 12 amino acids. Germline V gene lookup returns CDR1 KGHSH and CDR2 LQKENI. The V and J ends lost 6 bases and 3 bases, in that order; junction bases with no gene match: 2. CDR3 sequence reads: CASSSGGYEQYF. CDR3 bases: TGTGCCAGCTCCTCAGGGGGCTACGAGCAGTACTTC.

The rearrangement joins TRBV5-6 to TRBJ1-2, with 8 nucleotides matching TRBD1. The CDR3 runs 16 residues. Looked up from germline, CDR1 is SGHDT and CDR2 is YYEEEE. The trim removed 5 bases at V and 0 bases at J, leaving 9 bases unmatched. In DNA, the CDR3 is TGTGCCAGCAGGGAGTCGGGACAGGCAGCTAACTATGGCTACACCTTC. Amino acid sequence: CASRESGQAANYGYTF. The full variable domain, with the rest looked up from reference TRBV5-6 and TRBJ1-2, is DAGVTQSPTHLIKTRGQQVTLRCSPKSGHDTVSWYQQALGQGPQFIFQYYEEEERQRGNFPDRFSGHQFPNYSSELNVNALLLGDSALYLCASRESGQAANYGYTFGSGTRLTVV.

The chain combines TRBV5-1 with TRBJ2-7; D is uncertain. Germline assignment: CDR1 SGHRS and CDR2 YFSETQ. Trimming cost V 1 base and J 4 bases, with 15 bases left between them. The CDR3 length is 15 residues. The CDR3 sequence is CASSLFVGQTYEQYF. The CDR3 nucleotides read TGCGCCAGCAGCTTGTTTGTGGGTCAGACGTACGAGCAGTACTTC.

This sequence joins TRBV7-3 and TRBJ1-4; maybe TRBD1 (5 bases). The germline V gene encodes CDR1 SGHTA and CDR2 FQGTGA. The V end lost 5 bases, the J end lost 5 bases, and 18 bases lay between the germline ends. This CDR3 contains 16 residues. CDR3 loop: CASSLTGGANNEKLFF. CDR3 bases: TGTGCCAGCAGCCTGACGGGAGGGGCAAACAATGAAAAACTGTTTTTT.

This clone was seen a single time. This chain joins TRBV5-8 and TRBJ2-5; D may be TRBD1 or TRBD2 (5 bases each). Germline CDR1 SGHTS, CDR2 YDEGEE. Trimming stripped 5 bases from V and 2 bases from J, with 10 bases between. The CDR3 loop spans 13 amino acids. This CDR3 is CASRRDPQETQYF. The DNA of the CDR3 is TGTGCCAGCAGACGGGACCCTCAAGAGACCCAGTACTTC.

V usage is TRBV7-9 and J usage is TRBJ2-3, with TRBD2 matching 7 bases. CDR3 length: 16 amino acids. Germline CDR1 reads SEHNR; CDR2 reads FQNEAQ (reference sequence). V lost 3 bases and J lost 1; bases outside the gene matches: 7. The CDR3 protein is CASSFGSSGRTDTQYF. CDR3 DNA: TGTGCCAGCAGCTTTGGTAGTAGCGGGCGCACAGATACGCAGTATTTT.

This clone was detected once. The J gene is TRBJ2-7, the V gene TRBV6-6; D call uncertain. Germline assignment: CDR1 MNHNY and CDR2 SVGAGI (reference sequence). V dropped 0 bases and J dropped 2 bases, with 5 bases sitting between them. The CDR3 has 13 amino acids. In DNA, the CDR3 is TGTGCCAGCAGTTACTCGAACACCTACGAGCAGTACTTC. Translation gives CASSYSNTYEQYF.

CDR3 sequence reads: CATSGATGTGGSHQPQHF. CDR3 in DNA: TGTGCCACCAGTGGCGCGACCGGGACAGGGGGCTCACATCAGCCCCAGCATTTT. The rearrangement joins TRBV24-1 to TRBJ1-5; 12 bases agree with TRBD1. This CDR3 contains 18 residues. Germline assignment: CDR1 KGHDR and CDR2 SFDVKD. Trimming took 5 bases from V and 5 from J; bases not matched to a gene: 12.

The chain is built from TRBV6-6 and TRBJ2-1; 7 bases are shared with TRBD2. Germline CDR1 and CDR2: MNHNY and SVGAGI (reference sequence). The CDR3 spans 15 residues. V lost 3 bases to trimming and J lost 8 bases; unmatched junction nucleotides: 10. The CDR3 protein is CASSYSSGIIDEQFF. In DNA form, the CDR3 reads TGTGCCAGCAGTTATTCCAGCGGGATTATCGATGAGCAGTTCTTC.

This clone was seen a few times. The rearrangement uses TRBV7-6 and TRBJ2-1; D perhaps matches TRBD1 (6 bases). This CDR3 spans 15 amino acids. Trimming shortened V by 5 bases and J by 4 bases, and 15 bases separated the two germline ends. Germline loops: CDR1 SGHVS, CDR2 FNYEAQ. Here the CDR3 DNA reads TGTGCCAGCAGCCCAGGACAGAGAACTTACAATGAGCAGTTCTTC. Translation: CASSPGQRTYNEQFF.

The rearrangement joins TRBV28 to TRBJ2-3; 8 nucleotides align to TRBD2. J was trimmed by 0 bases and V by 8 bases; bases with no gene match: 7. CDR3 size: 15 residues. The germline V gene has CDR1 MDHEN and CDR2 SYDVKM. The CDR3 region has the DNA TGTGCCAGCCTAACGGGGGGGTCTAGCACAGATACGCAGTATTTT. Its protein product is CASLTGGSSTDTQYF.